Listed here are 23 T cell receptor beta chains from one sample, sequenced in a study of cytomegalovirus exposure and HLA in healthy donors. The PCR ran on 60 Vbeta and 13 Jbeta primers. This table comes from immunoSEQ multiplex PCR, and its TCRdb copy is limited to in-frame clones, with some not included. The sample lists some 190,000 clones, 82% occurring once. The source material was PBMCs. These receptors came from a man aged 40-49 years in good health and CMV-seronegative.

V and J are TRBV7-9 and TRBJ2-2; D not resolved. In germline, CDR1 is SEHNR, CDR2 FQNEAQ (reference sequence). This CDR3 contains 14 residues. V was clipped by 3 bases and J by 2 bases, with 7 bases between them. The CDR3 coding sequence is TGTGCCAGCAGCTTCCACACCAACACCGGGGAGCTGTTTTTT. This codes for CASSFHTNTGELFF.

The V and J genes are TRBV7-2 and TRBJ2-5, with 12 bases aligning to TRBD1. Germline CDR1 reads SGHTA; CDR2 reads FQGNSA. The CDR3 is made up of 16 amino acids. Losses at the gene ends were 5 bases for V and 6 bases for J; bases not matched to a gene: 10. CDR3 sequence reads: CASSKPGTGGRKTQYF. CDR3 DNA: TGTGCCAGCAGCAAGCCCGGGACAGGGGGCCGTAAGACCCAGTACTTC.

This sequence joins TRBV2 and TRBJ1-3; 7 nucleotides line up with TRBD1. The germline V gene has CDR1 SNHLY and CDR2 FYNNEI. V gave up 6 bases and J gave up 4 bases; unmatched junction bases: 9. The CDR3 consists of 15 residues. CDR3 nucleotide sequence: TGTGCCAGCAGGGCCGAGGGGGCAAGGGGAAACACCATATATTTT. Its protein product is CASRAEGARGNTIYF.

The V gene is TRBV28, the J gene TRBJ2-5, with TRBD1 identical over 7 bases. CDR1 and CDR2 from the germline V gene are MDHEN and SYDVKM. This CDR3 contains 14 residues. Losses at the gene ends were 2 bases for V and 2 bases for J; bases not matched to a gene: 2. The CDR3 loop is CASSLATGQETQYF. The CDR3 nucleotides read TGTGCCAGCAGTTTAGCGACAGGGCAAGAGACCCAGTACTTC.

The genes are TRBV7-9 and TRBJ1-2; weak D call: TRBD1 (5 bases). CDR3 length equals 15 residues. V was trimmed by 3 bases and J by 0 bases, leaving 11 bases between them. Per germline, CDR1 SEHNR and CDR2 FQNEAQ (reference sequence). The CDR3 region has the DNA TGTGCCAGCAGCTTCACAGGTATAGCTAACTATGGCTACACCTTC. It specifies CASSFTGIANYGYTF.

The CDR3 spells CASSLGQGPLYGYTF. The CDR3 DNA reads as TGTGCCAGCAGCCTCGGACAGGGACCCCTCTATGGCTACACCTTC. The chain combines TRBV7-2 with TRBJ1-2; the match to TRBD1 covers 8 bases. V lost 5 bases and J lost 4; bases outside the gene matches: 9. Germline assignment: CDR1 SGHTA and CDR2 FQGNSA. The CDR3 totals 15 residues.

The J gene is TRBJ1-5, the V gene TRBV27; 8 bases line up with TRBD1. The germline V gene encodes CDR1 MNHEY and CDR2 SMNVEV (reference sequence). The CDR3 length is 14 residues. J gave up 4 bases and V 5 bases, and 4 bases lay outside the gene matches. This CDR3 reads CASSIQGGNQPQHF. The CDR3 bases are TGTGCCAGCAGTATACAGGGGGGTAATCAGCCCCAGCATTTT.

This clone occurred once. The CDR3 DNA follows: TGTGCCAGCAGCTACAGGGGCTGGGAGACCCAGTACTTC. It translates to CASSYRGWETQYF. This chain uses TRBV7-9 with TRBJ2-5; 7 bases agree with TRBD1. J was trimmed by 5 bases and V by 4 bases; bases with no gene match: 4. The CDR3 length is 13 residues. Looked up from germline, CDR1 is SEHNR and CDR2 is FQNEAQ (reference sequence).

The chain is built from TRBV27 and TRBJ2-1; TRBD2 might be the D (5 bases). V shed 0 bases and J shed 8 bases, with 14 bases lying between them. The V gene's germline CDR1 is MNHEY and CDR2 SMNVEV (reference sequence). This CDR3 spans 15 amino acids. This CDR3 is CASSLSWTDLDEQFF. CDR3 nucleotide sequence: TGTGCCAGCAGTTTATCTTGGACTGATCTGGATGAGCAGTTCTTC.

The rearrangement joins TRBV9 to TRBJ2-2; TRBD2 might be the D (6 bases). Trimming removed 4 bases at V and 0 bases at J, with 16 bases between. This CDR3 is 17 amino acids long. Germline values: CDR1 SGDLS, CDR2 YYNGEE. The CDR3 spells CASSYTPSDANTGELFF. In nucleotides, the CDR3 is TGTGCCAGCAGCTACACCCCTAGCGACGCGAACACCGGGGAGCTGTTTTTT.

In its sample, this clone was seen once. Other nucleotide sequences in the sample specify the same CDR3. The V gene is TRBV7-9, the J gene TRBJ1-2; maybe TRBD1 (5 bases). This CDR3 comprises 14 residues. Trimming took 2 bases from V and 1 from J, leaving 8 bases between them. The germline CDR1 and CDR2 sequences are SEHNR and FQNEAQ (reference sequence). CDR3 residues: CASSLRGSNYGYTF. DNA for the CDR3: TGTGCCAGCAGCTTAAGGGGCAGTAACTATGGCTACACCTTC.

The chain combines TRBV5-1 with TRBJ2-2; 10 positions agree with TRBD2. Per germline, CDR1 SGHRS and CDR2 YFSETQ. V was clipped by 3 bases and J by 1 base; unmatched bases: 3. The CDR3 is 16 amino acids. In DNA, the CDR3 is TGCGCCAGCAGCTCGACTAGCGGGTGGAACACCGGGGAGCTGTTTTTT. Protein product: CASSSTSGWNTGELFF. Drawing the rest from reference TRBV5-1 and TRBJ2-2, the complete variable domain is KAGVTQTPRYLIKTRGQQVTLSCSPISGHRSVSWYQQTPGQGLQFLFEYFSETQRNKGNFPGRFSGRQFSNSRSEMNVSTLELGDSALYLCASSSTSGWNTGELFFGEGSRLTVL.

This chain connects TRBV30 to TRBJ2-3; TRBD2 matches at 8 bases. The length of the CDR3 is 14 residues. V lost 3 bases to trimming and J lost 2 bases; unmatched junction nucleotides: 4. Germline V gene data show CDR1 as GTSNPN and CDR2 as SVGIG (reference sequence). CDR3 in amino acids: CAWSQRGFTDTQYF. The CDR3 DNA follows: TGTGCCTGGAGCCAGCGGGGGTTCACAGATACGCAGTATTTT.

The rearrangement uses TRBV11-3 and TRBJ2-7; 9 nucleotides agree with TRBD1. V lost 3 bases and J lost 3; bases outside the gene matches: 6. The CDR3 runs 15 residues. The V gene's germline CDR1 is SGHNT and CDR2 YENEEA. The DNA for the CDR3 is TGTGCCAGCAGCTTCTCGGGACAGGGAAACTACGAGCAGTACTTC. Residues: CASSFSGQGNYEQYF.

The table lists this clone with a count of one. The V gene is TRBV4-1, the J gene TRBJ2-3, with D possibly matching TRBD2 (6 bases). Trimming pared 4 bases from V and 11 bases from J, leaving 13 bases between. This CDR3 region has 12 residues. CDR1 MGHRA and CDR2 YSYEKL come from the germline V gene. This CDR3 is CASSRGDLRQYF. CDR3 DNA: TGCGCCAGCAGCCGAGGGGACTTGAGGCAGTATTTT.

This sequence joins TRBV11-1 and TRBJ2-4, with D perhaps matching TRBD2 (6 bases). Trimming left V 5 bases short and J 7 bases short, with 18 bases between. The CDR3 length is 15 residues. CDR1 is SGHAT, CDR2 FQDESV, per germline (reference sequence). DNA of the CDR3: TGTGCCAGCAGCCCAAGACGGGAGACTGCCAACATTCAGTACTTC. Protein sequence: CASSPRRETANIQYF.

The chain couples TRBV6-5 to TRBJ2-7; TRBD2 matches at 10 bases. The CDR3 is 15 amino acids. Trimming took 6 bases from V and 6 from J; bases not matched to a gene: 11. Germline V gene sequence: CDR1 MNHEY, CDR2 SVGAGI. Here the CDR3 reads CASRLLAGRSGEQYF. The CDR3 DNA reads as TGTGCCAGCAGGCTACTAGCGGGGCGCTCGGGCGAGCAGTACTTC.

The V and J genes are TRBV28 and TRBJ2-4; 9 nucleotides line up with TRBD1. CDR3 length: 14 amino acids. Trimming at V came to 2 bases and at J to 7 bases, leaving 3 bases not matched to a gene. Germline CDR1 is MDHEN and CDR2 is SYDVKM. The CDR3 coding sequence is TGTGCCAGCAGTTTAAGACAGGGGGGGAACATTCAGTACTTC. This encodes CASSLRQGGNIQYF.

V is TRBV27 and J is TRBJ2-1; 9 bases are shared with TRBD2. CDR1 and CDR2 from the germline V gene are MNHEY and SMNVEV (reference sequence). This CDR3 spans 15 amino acids. Trimming cost V 2 bases and J 8 bases; bases outside gene matches: 7. CDR3 bases: TGTGCCAGCAGTTTAAGACAACTAGCGGGTGATGAGCAGTTCTTC. It codes for CASSLRQLAGDEQFF.

The V gene is TRBV19, the J gene TRBJ1-2, with a tentative D call TRBD1 (6 bases). V lost 4 bases and J 2 bases, leaving 14 bases between the germline ends. Germline V gene data show CDR1 as LNHDA and CDR2 as SQIVND (reference sequence). CDR3 size: 15 residues. The CDR3 spells CASSTRTAPNYGYTF. The CDR3 nucleotides read TGTGCCAGTAGTACCAGGACAGCTCCGAACTATGGCTACACCTTC.

V is TRBV7-2 and J is TRBJ1-1; D not certain. CDR3 length: 16 residues. Trimming left V 5 bases short and J 0 bases short, with 16 bases between. CDR1 is SGHTA and CDR2 is FQGNSA in the germline V gene. This CDR3 is CASSQAGAGLNTEAFF. CDR3 sequence (DNA): TGTGCCAGCAGCCAAGCAGGAGCGGGGTTGAACACTGAAGCTTTCTTT.

On this clone: At the DNA level, this CDR3 is encoded by other sequences in the same sample as well. The CDR3 region has the DNA TGTGCCTGGAGTGTACGTAGAGCAGATACGCAGTATTTT. Protein product: CAWSVRRADTQYF. The V and J genes are TRBV30 and TRBJ2-3; D not certain. Per germline, CDR1 GTSNPN and CDR2 SVGIG (reference sequence). The CDR3 contains 13 residues. V lost 0 bases to trimming and J lost 4 bases, with 8 bases between them.

V and J are TRBV11-2 and TRBJ1-2; 8 bases fit TRBD1. CDR1 is SGHAT and CDR2 is FQNNGV in the germline V gene. This CDR3 comprises 16 residues. The J segment lost 4 bases and the V segment lost 5 bases, leaving 12 bases of the junction unmatched. The CDR3 sequence: CASSPITGQGGYGYTF. The CDR3 DNA reads as TGTGCCAGCAGCCCAATCACCGGACAGGGCGGCTATGGCTACACCTTC.